The rows below give T cell receptor beta chains drawn from one sample of a study of cytomegalovirus exposure and HLA in healthy donors. Data came from immunoSEQ multiplex PCR; TCRdb stores just in-frame clones and leaves some out. Among roughly 120,000 clones listed, roughly 82% were seen once. Material: PBMCs. The source of these receptors is a woman between 18 and 29 years old in good health and CMV-seropositive. Both conserved end residues are part of each CDR3. A D gene is named only where the DNA matches it firmly. Not every row has a clone size; where given, it reads once, few, many or a size class.

V gene: TRBV5-1
J gene: TRBJ2-6
D gene: TRBD1
clone size: .
CDR3 protein: CASSLDRGAGANVLTF
CDR3 DNA: TGCGCCAGCAGCTTGGACAGGGGGGCTGGGGCCAACGTCCTGACTTTC

V gene: TRBV29-1
J gene: TRBJ2-7
D gene: TRBD1
clone size: .
CDR3 protein: CSVEGLGQDTEQYF
CDR3 DNA: TGCAGCGTTGAAGGCCTGGGACAGGACACCGAGCAGTACTTC

V gene: TRBV4-1
J gene: TRBJ2-1
D gene: .
clone size: .
CDR3 protein: CASSRAGVGEQFF
CDR3 DNA: TGCGCCAGCAGCCGCGCAGGCGTCGGTGAGCAGTTCTTC

V gene: TRBV5-1
J gene: TRBJ2-3
D gene: TRBD2
clone size: .
CDR3 protein: CASSPGLAGGADTQYF
CDR3 DNA: TGCGCCAGCAGCCCTGGACTAGCGGGGGGCGCAGATACGCAGTATTTT

V gene: TRBV5-5
J gene: TRBJ1-1
D gene: .
clone size: .
CDR3 protein: CASNPSGVTEAFF
CDR3 DNA: TGTGCCAGCAACCCGTCAGGCGTAACCGAAGCTTTCTTT

V gene: TRBV7-3
J gene: TRBJ1-2
D gene: TRBD1
clone size: .
CDR3 protein: CASSSVGQGGGYTF
CDR3 DNA: TGTGCCAGCAGCTCTGTGGGACAGGGTGGAGGCTACACCTTC

V gene: TRBV29-1
J gene: TRBJ2-4
D gene: TRBD1
clone size: .
CDR3 protein: CSVVGTGIIQYF
CDR3 DNA: TGCAGCGTTGTTGGGACAGGGATCATTCAGTACTTC

V gene: TRBV7-9
J gene: TRBJ1-4
D gene: .
clone size: few
CDR3 protein: CASSPAEGTNEKLFF
CDR3 DNA: TGTGCCAGCAGCCCCGCGGAGGGGACTAATGAAAAACTGTTTTTT

V gene: TRBV6-1
J gene: TRBJ1-6
D gene: TRBD1
clone size: .
CDR3 protein: CASSEQGGGSPLHF
CDR3 DNA: TGTGCCAGCAGTGAACAGGGGGGCGGATCACCCCTCCACTTT

V gene: TRBV19
J gene: TRBJ1-1
D gene: TRBD1
clone size: .
CDR3 protein: CASSSQGAGSTEAFF
CDR3 DNA: TGTGCCAGTAGTTCACAGGGGGCTGGGAGCACTGAAGCTTTCTTT

V gene: TRBV6-6
J gene: TRBJ2-7
D gene: TRBD1
clone size: .
CDR3 protein: CASSGQGSYEQYF
CDR3 DNA: TGTGCCAGCAGTGGACAGGGTTCGTACGAGCAGTACTTC

V gene: TRBV7-9
J gene: TRBJ1-1
D gene: .
clone size: .
CDR3 protein: CASSLSGTEAFF
CDR3 DNA: TGTGCCAGCAGCTTATCCGGGACAGAAGCTTTCTTT

V gene: TRBV7-9
J gene: TRBJ2-4
D gene: .
clone size: .
CDR3 protein: CASSPGQDRNIQYF
CDR3 DNA: TGTGCCAGCAGCCCTGGACAAGACCGAAACATTCAGTACTTC

V gene: TRBV4-1
J gene: TRBJ2-7
D gene: TRBD2
clone size: .
CDR3 protein: CASSQSPAGGLYEQYF
CDR3 DNA: TGCGCCAGCAGCCAATCCCCAGCGGGGGGACTCTACGAGCAGTACTTC

V gene: TRBV6-5
J gene: TRBJ1-2
D gene: TRBD1
clone size: .
CDR3 protein: CASSYSGGAGGYTF
CDR3 DNA: TGTGCCAGCAGTTACTCAGGGGGCGCGGGTGGCTACACCTTC

V gene: TRBV6-5
J gene: TRBJ1-6
D gene: TRBD1
clone size: .
CDR3 protein: CASTLRQGGNSPLHF
CDR3 DNA: TGTGCCAGCACCCTTAGACAGGGGGGTAATTCACCCCTCCACTTT

V gene: TRBV12-5
J gene: TRBJ2-1
D gene: TRBD2
clone size: .
CDR3 protein: CASGLLLRTSGGVDNEQFF
CDR3 DNA: TGTGCTAGTGGTTTGCTTCTTCGGACTAGCGGGGGGGTTGACAATGAGCAGTTCTTC

V gene: TRBV30
J gene: TRBJ1-5
D gene: .
clone size: .
CDR3 protein: CACRSYSNQPQHF
CDR3 DNA: TGTGCCTGTCGGTCCTATAGCAATCAGCCCCAGCATTTT

V gene: TRBV19
J gene: TRBJ1-5
D gene: .
clone size: .
CDR3 protein: CASSSARGNQPQHF
CDR3 DNA: TGTGCCAGTAGTAGTGCGAGGGGCAATCAGCCCCAGCATTTT

V gene: TRBV6-4
J gene: TRBJ1-6
D gene: TRBD1
clone size: .
CDR3 protein: CASSNSKVQGARNSPLHF
CDR3 DNA: TGTGCCAGCAGTAACTCGAAGGTGCAGGGGGCGCGTAATTCACCCCTCCACTTT

V gene: TRBV7-7
J gene: TRBJ2-5
D gene: .
clone size: once
CDR3 protein: CASSSSARRVFETQYF
CDR3 DNA: TGTGCCAGCAGCTCCAGCGCGCGACGGGTTTTCGAGACCCAGTACTTC

V gene: TRBV10-1
J gene: TRBJ1-6
D gene: .
clone size: .
CDR3 protein: CASSDGGFNSPLHF
CDR3 DNA: TGCGCCAGCAGTGACGGCGGCTTTAATTCACCCCTCCACTTT

V gene: TRBV11-3
J gene: TRBJ2-7
D gene: TRBD2
clone size: once
CDR3 protein: CASSLLGRGVYEQYF
CDR3 DNA: TGTGCCAGCAGCTTACTCGGCCGGGGGGTCTACGAGCAGTACTTC

V gene: TRBV28
J gene: TRBJ2-7
D gene: .
clone size: .
CDR3 protein: CASSPSQAAGNEQYF
CDR3 DNA: TGTGCCAGCAGCCCCTCCCAGGCGGCGGGGAACGAGCAGTACTTC

V gene: TRBV18
J gene: TRBJ2-7
D gene: TRBD1
clone size: .
CDR3 protein: CASSLPGQKSYEQYF
CDR3 DNA: TGTGCCAGCTCACTACCGGGACAGAAATCCTACGAGCAGTACTTC

V gene: TRBV9
J gene: TRBJ2-2
D gene: .
clone size: .
CDR3 protein: CASSVVVGGTGELFF
CDR3 DNA: TGTGCCAGCAGCGTAGTGGTCGGAGGGACCGGGGAGCTGTTTTTT

V gene: TRBV7-3
J gene: TRBJ2-1
D gene: TRBD2
clone size: .
CDR3 protein: CASSPPEAGGSHNEQFF
CDR3 DNA: TGTGCCAGCAGCCCACCAGAGGCGGGGGGGTCCCACAATGAGCAGTTCTTC

V gene: TRBV10-1
J gene: TRBJ1-6
D gene: TRBD1
clone size: few
CDR3 protein: CASSQGADSPLHF
CDR3 DNA: TGCGCCAGCAGTCAGGGGGCGGATTCACCCCTCCACTTT

V gene: TRBV5-8
J gene: TRBJ1-6
D gene: .
clone size: .
CDR3 protein: CASSIRDSGGPLHF
CDR3 DNA: TGTGCCAGCAGCATCCGGGACTCAGGAGGACCCCTCCACTTT

V gene: TRBV25-1
J gene: TRBJ1-2
D gene: .
clone size: once
CDR3 protein: CASYLTGRGGGYTF
CDR3 DNA: TGTGCCAGCTATCTGACAGGTCGGGGGGGTGGCTACACCTTC

V gene: TRBV28
J gene: TRBJ1-2
D gene: .
clone size: once
CDR3 protein: CASSTPRQFNYGYTF
CDR3 DNA: TGTGCCAGCAGTACCCCTCGACAGTTTAACTATGGCTACACCTTC

V gene: TRBV7-9
J gene: TRBJ2-2
D gene: .
clone size: .
CDR3 protein: CASSPQTTTGELFF
CDR3 DNA: TGTGCCAGCAGCCCACAGACCACCACCGGGGAGCTGTTTTTT

V gene: TRBV7-6
J gene: TRBJ2-1
D gene: TRBD2
clone size: .
CDR3 protein: CASSKLAGGYGEQFF
CDR3 DNA: TGTGCCAGCAGCAAATTAGCGGGGGGGTACGGTGAGCAGTTCTTC

V gene: TRBV7-3
J gene: TRBJ2-7
D gene: TRBD1
clone size: few
CDR3 protein: CASSLGSGTGDNEQYF
CDR3 DNA: TGTGCCAGCAGCTTAGGCTCCGGGACAGGGGACAACGAGCAGTACTTC

V gene: TRBV2
J gene: TRBJ1-4
D gene: TRBD1
clone size: .
CDR3 protein: CASRQGQGFEKLFF
CDR3 DNA: TGTGCCAGCAGGCAGGGACAGGGGTTTGAAAAACTGTTTTTT

V gene: TRBV5-4
J gene: TRBJ1-4
D gene: TRBD1
clone size: .
CDR3 protein: CASSSGTGQALMEKLFF
CDR3 DNA: TGTGCCAGCAGCTCCGGGACAGGACAGGCATTAATGGAAAAACTGTTTTTT

V gene: TRBV7-9
J gene: TRBJ2-2
D gene: .
clone size: few
CDR3 protein: CSSSFPGGAGTGELFF
CDR3 DNA: TGTTCCAGCAGCTTCCCAGGGGGTGCGGGGACCGGGGAGCTGTTTTTT

V gene: TRBV4-1
J gene: TRBJ2-3
D gene: TRBD2
clone size: .
CDR3 protein: CASSLSGGPTDTQYF
CDR3 DNA: TGCGCCAGCAGCCTCAGCGGGGGGCCCACAGATACGCAGTATTTT

V gene: TRBV10-2
J gene: TRBJ1-1
D gene: .
clone size: .
CDR3 protein: CASSESEGPNTEAFF
CDR3 DNA: TGCGCCAGCAGTGAGTCTGAGGGCCCAAACACTGAAGCTTTCTTT

V gene: TRBV28
J gene: TRBJ1-4
D gene: .
clone size: .
CDR3 protein: CASIEGAGEKLFF
CDR3 DNA: TGTGCCAGCATCGAGGGAGCTGGAGAAAAACTGTTTTTT

V gene: TRBV13
J gene: TRBJ2-7
D gene: .
clone size: once
CDR3 protein: CASSLTSFRDEQYF
CDR3 DNA: TGTGCCAGCAGCTTAACTAGCTTCAGGGACGAGCAGTACTTC

V gene: TRBV18
J gene: TRBJ2-5
D gene: .
clone size: .
CDR3 protein: CASSPPGETQYF
CDR3 DNA: TGTGCCAGCTCACCACCCGGAGAGACCCAGTACTTC

V gene: TRBV5-5
J gene: TRBJ1-5
D gene: .
clone size: once
CDR3 protein: CASSSSEGPQHF
CDR3 DNA: TGTGCCAGCAGCTCCTCTGAGGGACCCCAGCATTTT

V gene: TRBV10-3
J gene: TRBJ1-2
D gene: .
clone size: .
CDR3 protein: CAISESPPPSRGYTF
CDR3 DNA: TGTGCCATCAGTGAGTCGCCGCCCCCTTCGCGTGGCTACACCTTC

V gene: TRBV9
J gene: TRBJ1-6
D gene: .
clone size: .
CDR3 protein: CASSAGDSMHSPLHF
CDR3 DNA: TGTGCCAGCAGCGCAGGTGACAGTATGCATTCACCCCTCCACTTT

V gene: TRBV7-6
J gene: TRBJ2-1
D gene: .
clone size: .
CDR3 protein: CASSLDRSSYNEQFF
CDR3 DNA: TGTGCCAGCAGCCTGGACAGAAGCTCCTACAATGAGCAGTTCTTC

V gene: TRBV14
J gene: TRBJ1-4
D gene: TRBD1
clone size: .
CDR3 protein: CASSQDHGWDSNEKLFF
CDR3 DNA: TGTGCCAGCAGCCAAGATCATGGGTGGGACAGTAATGAAAAACTGTTTTTT

V gene: TRBV10-2
J gene: TRBJ1-5
D gene: .
clone size: .
CDR3 protein: CASSYGGGSNQPQHF
CDR3 DNA: TGCGCCAGCAGTTACGGGGGGGGAAGCAATCAGCCCCAGCATTTT

V gene: TRBV19
J gene: TRBJ2-7
D gene: TRBD1
clone size: .
CDR3 protein: CASSPGQGVYEQYF
CDR3 DNA: TGTGCCAGTTCACCGGGACAGGGGGTGTACGAGCAGTACTTC

V gene: TRBV13
J gene: TRBJ2-7
D gene: .
clone size: once
CDR3 protein: CASSRRSAFRSYEQYF
CDR3 DNA: TGTGCCAGCAGCCGAAGGAGCGCTTTTAGATCCTACGAGCAGTACTTC

V gene: TRBV5-6
J gene: TRBJ2-5
D gene: TRBD2
clone size: .
CDR3 protein: CASSLPGLGKETQYF
CDR3 DNA: TGTGCCAGCAGCTTGCCGGGACTAGGCAAAGAGACCCAGTACTTC

V gene: TRBV6-1
J gene: TRBJ2-7
D gene: TRBD1
clone size: .
CDR3 protein: CASSGTGSRSYEQYF
CDR3 DNA: TGTGCCAGCAGCGGGACAGGCTCCCGATCCTACGAGCAGTACTTC

V gene: TRBV27
J gene: TRBJ1-1
D gene: .
clone size: .
CDR3 protein: CASGQAVGTEAFF
CDR3 DNA: TGTGCCAGCGGGCAGGCAGTGGGCACTGAAGCTTTCTTT

V gene: TRBV9
J gene: TRBJ1-1
D gene: .
clone size: .
CDR3 protein: CASNSGRRNTEAFF
CDR3 DNA: TGTGCCAGCAACAGCGGCAGGAGGAACACTGAAGCTTTCTTT

V gene: TRBV5-1
J gene: TRBJ2-7
D gene: TRBD1
clone size: .
CDR3 protein: CASSSWTGATYEQYF
CDR3 DNA: TGCGCCAGCAGCTCCTGGACAGGTGCCACATACGAGCAGTACTTC